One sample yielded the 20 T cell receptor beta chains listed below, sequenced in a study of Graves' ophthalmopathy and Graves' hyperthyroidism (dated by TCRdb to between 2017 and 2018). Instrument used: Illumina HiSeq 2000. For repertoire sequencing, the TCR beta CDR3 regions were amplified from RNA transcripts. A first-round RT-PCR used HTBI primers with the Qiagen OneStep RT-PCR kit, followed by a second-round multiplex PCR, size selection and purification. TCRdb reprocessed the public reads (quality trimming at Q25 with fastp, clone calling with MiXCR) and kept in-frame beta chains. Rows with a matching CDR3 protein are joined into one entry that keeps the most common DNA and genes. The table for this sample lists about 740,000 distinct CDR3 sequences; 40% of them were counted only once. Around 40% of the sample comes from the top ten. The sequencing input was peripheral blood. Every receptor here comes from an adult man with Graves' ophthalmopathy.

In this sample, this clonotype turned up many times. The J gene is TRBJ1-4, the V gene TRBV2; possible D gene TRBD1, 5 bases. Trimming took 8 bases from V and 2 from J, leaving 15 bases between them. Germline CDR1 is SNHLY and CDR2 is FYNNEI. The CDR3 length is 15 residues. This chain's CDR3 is CASYGWDATNEKLFF. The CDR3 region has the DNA TGTGCCAGCTACGGGTGGGACGCTACTAATGAAAAACTGTTTTTT. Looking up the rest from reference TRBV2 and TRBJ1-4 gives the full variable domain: EPEVTQTPSHQVTQMGQEVILRCVPISNHLYFYWYRQILGQKVEFLVSFYNNEISEKSEIFDDQFSVERPDGSNFTLKIRSTKLEDSAMYFCASYGWDATNEKLFFGSGTQLSVL.

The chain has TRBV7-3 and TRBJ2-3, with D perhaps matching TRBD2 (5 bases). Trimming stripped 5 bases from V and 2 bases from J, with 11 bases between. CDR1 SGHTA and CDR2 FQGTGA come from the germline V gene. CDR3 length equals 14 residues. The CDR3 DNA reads TGTGCCAGCAGCCCGGCGGGTCCCACAGATACGCAGTATTTT. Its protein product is CASSPAGPTDTQYF.

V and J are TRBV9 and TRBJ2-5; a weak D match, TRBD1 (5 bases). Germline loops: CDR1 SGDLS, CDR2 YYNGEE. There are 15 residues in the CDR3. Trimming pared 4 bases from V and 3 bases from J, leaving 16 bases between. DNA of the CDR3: TGTGCCAGCAGCTCTAGTGGGGCCCCTGAAGAGACCCAGTACTTC. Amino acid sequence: CASSSSGAPEETQYF.

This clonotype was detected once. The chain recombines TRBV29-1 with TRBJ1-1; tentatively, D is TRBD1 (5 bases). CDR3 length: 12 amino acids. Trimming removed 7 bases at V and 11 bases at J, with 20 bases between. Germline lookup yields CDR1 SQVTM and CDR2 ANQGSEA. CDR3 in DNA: TGCAGCGCGTACCGGGACTCTAGAACGGCTTTCTTT. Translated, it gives CSAYRDSRTAFF.

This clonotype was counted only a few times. The CDR3 DNA follows: TGTGCCAGCAGCCCCCTCTTCAGAGGGGACTCCTACGAGCAGTACTTC. Amino acid sequence: CASSPLFRGDSYEQYF. The chain links TRBV7-9 to TRBJ2-7, with D perhaps matching TRBD1 or TRBD2 (5 bases each). Trimming took 5 bases from V and 0 from J, leaving 17 bases between them. Germline CDR1 is SEHNR and CDR2 is FQNEAQ (reference sequence). This CDR3 is built from 16 residues. The full variable domain, its missing parts supplied by reference TRBV7-9 and TRBJ2-7, is DTGVSQNPRHKITKRGQNVTFRCDPISEHNRLYWYRQTLGQGPEFLTYFQNEAQLEKSRLLSDRFSAERPKGSFSTLEIQRTEQGDSAMYLCASSPLFRGDSYEQYFGPGTRLTVT.

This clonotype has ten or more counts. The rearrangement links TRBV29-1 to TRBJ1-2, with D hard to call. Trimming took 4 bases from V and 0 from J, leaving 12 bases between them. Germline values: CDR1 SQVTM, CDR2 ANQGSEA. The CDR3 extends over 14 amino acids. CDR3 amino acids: CSVVSGQPNYGYTF. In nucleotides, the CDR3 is TGCAGCGTTGTCTCTGGCCAGCCTAACTATGGCTACACCTTC. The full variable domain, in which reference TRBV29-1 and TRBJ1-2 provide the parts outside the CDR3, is SAVISQKPSRDICQRGTSLTIQCQVDSQVTMMFWYRQQPGQSLTLIATANQGSEATYESGFVIDKFPISRPNLTFSTLTVSNMSPEDSSIYLCSVVSGQPNYGYTFGSGTRLTVV.

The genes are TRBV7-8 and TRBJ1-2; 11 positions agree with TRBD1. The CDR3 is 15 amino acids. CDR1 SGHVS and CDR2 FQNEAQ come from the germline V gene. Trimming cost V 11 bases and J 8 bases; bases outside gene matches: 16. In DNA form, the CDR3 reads TGTGCCTGGACCTACTCCGGGACAGGGGGTTACGGCTACACCTTC. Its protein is CAWTYSGTGGYGYTF.

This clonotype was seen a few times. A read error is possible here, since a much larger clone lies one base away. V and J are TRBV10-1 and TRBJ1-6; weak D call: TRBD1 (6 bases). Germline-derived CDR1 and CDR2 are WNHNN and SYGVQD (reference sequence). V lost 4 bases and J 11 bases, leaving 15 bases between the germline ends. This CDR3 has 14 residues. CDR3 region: CASSGGTRMAPLHF. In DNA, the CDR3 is TGCGCCAGCAGTGGTGGGACAAGGATGGCACCCCTCCACTTT.

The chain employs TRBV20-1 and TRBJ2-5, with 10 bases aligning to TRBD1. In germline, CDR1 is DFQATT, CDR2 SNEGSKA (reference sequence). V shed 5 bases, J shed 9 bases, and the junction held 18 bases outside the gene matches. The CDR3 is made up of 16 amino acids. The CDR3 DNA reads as TGCAGTGCTCAGACAGGGGGCGAGGCGGGGGAACGGGCCCAGTACTTC. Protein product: CSAQTGGEAGERAQYF.

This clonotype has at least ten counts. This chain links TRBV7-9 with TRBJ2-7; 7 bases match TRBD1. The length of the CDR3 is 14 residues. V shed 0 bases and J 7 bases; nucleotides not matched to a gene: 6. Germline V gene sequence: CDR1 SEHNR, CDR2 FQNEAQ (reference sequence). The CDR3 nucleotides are TGTGCCAGCAGCTTAGCGACTGGACAGGATGAGCAGTACTTC. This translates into CASSLATGQDEQYF.

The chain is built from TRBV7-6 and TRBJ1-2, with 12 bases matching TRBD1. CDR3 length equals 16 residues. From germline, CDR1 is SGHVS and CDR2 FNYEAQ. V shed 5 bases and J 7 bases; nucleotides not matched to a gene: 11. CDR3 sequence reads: CASSEIRDRGRFGYTF. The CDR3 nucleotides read TGTGCCAGCAGCGAAATCCGGGACAGGGGGCGTTTTGGCTACACCTTC.

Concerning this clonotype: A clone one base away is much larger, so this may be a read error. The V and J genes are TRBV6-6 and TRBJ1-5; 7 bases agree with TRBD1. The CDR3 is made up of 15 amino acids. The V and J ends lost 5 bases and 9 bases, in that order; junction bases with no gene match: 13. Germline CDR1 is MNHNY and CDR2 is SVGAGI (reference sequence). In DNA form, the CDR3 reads TGTGCCAGCAGTGAGTATGGGACAGTCGGCGGGCCCCAGCATTTT. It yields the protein CASSEYGTVGGPQHF.

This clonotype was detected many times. CDR3: CASGLPKLFF. CDR3 coding DNA: TGTGCCAGTGGACTCCCAAAACTGTTTTTT. The V call is TRBV19, the J call TRBJ1-4; D is unresolved. V was cut by 8 bases and J by 10 bases, with 8 bases left in between. The germline V gene encodes CDR1 LNHDA and CDR2 SQIVND (reference sequence). The CDR3 consists of 10 residues.

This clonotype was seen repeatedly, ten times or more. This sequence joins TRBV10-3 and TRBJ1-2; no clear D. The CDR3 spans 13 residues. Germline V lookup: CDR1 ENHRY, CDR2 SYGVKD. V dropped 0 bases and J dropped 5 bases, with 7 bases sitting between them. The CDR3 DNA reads TGTGCCATCAGTGAGTCGAAGGCGTATGGCTACACCTTC. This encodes CAISESKAYGYTF.

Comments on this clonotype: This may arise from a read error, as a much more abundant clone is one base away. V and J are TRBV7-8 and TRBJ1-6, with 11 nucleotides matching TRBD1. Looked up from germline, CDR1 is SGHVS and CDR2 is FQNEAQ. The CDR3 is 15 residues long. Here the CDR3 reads CASSAGQGAYSPPHF. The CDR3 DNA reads TGTGCCAGCAGCGCAGGACAGGGGGCTTATTCACCCCCCCACTTT.

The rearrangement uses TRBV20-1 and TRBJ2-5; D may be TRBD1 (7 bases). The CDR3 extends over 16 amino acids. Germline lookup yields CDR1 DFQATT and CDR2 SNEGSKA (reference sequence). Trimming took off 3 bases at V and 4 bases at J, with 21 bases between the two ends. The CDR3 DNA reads TGCAGTGCTAGCCCTTACACCTACAGGGGAGGAGAGACCCAGTACTTC. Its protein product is CSASPYTYRGGETQYF.

CDR3 coding DNA: TGTGCCAGCAGTTATCCCCGACAGGGGGATCCCTACGAGCAGTACTTC. Translating it yields CASSYPRQGDPYEQYF. This chain joins TRBV6-9 and TRBJ2-7; 9 bases line up with TRBD1. There are 16 residues in the CDR3. Trimming took 2 bases from V and 2 from J; bases not matched to a gene: 7. Per germline, CDR1 MNHGY and CDR2 SVAAGI.

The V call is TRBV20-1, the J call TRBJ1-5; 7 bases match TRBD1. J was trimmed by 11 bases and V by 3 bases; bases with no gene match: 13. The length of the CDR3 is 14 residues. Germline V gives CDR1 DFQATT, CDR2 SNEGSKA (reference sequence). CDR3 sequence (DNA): TGCAGTGCTAGGATGACGGGACAGCTTGAGACCCAGCATTTT. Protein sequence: CSARMTGQLETQHF.

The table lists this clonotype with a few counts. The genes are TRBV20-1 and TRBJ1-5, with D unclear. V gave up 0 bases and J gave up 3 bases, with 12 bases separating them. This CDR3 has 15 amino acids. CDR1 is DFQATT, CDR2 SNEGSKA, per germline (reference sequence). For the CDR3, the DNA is TGCAGTGCTAGAGATGGGGTGGGTTCCAATCAGCCCCAGCATTTT. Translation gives CSARDGVGSNQPQHF.

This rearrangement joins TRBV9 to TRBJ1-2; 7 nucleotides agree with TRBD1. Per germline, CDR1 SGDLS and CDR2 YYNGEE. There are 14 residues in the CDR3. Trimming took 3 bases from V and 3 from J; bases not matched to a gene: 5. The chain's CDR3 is CASSDQGQDYGYTF. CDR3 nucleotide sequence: TGTGCCAGCAGCGACCAAGGACAGGACTATGGCTACACCTTC.